This TCR beta chain derives from a study of cytomegalovirus exposure and HLA in healthy donors. General study results and limits: Follow-up analysis later connected one missense variant in DCLRE1C with trimming of TCR beta V- and J-genes. Presence/absence analyses assumed roughly uniform sequencing depth across donors. Prediction of most subjects' HLA-A and HLA-B alleles by TCR beta sequences was reportedly accurate. Through in vitro validation, a few CMV-associated chains were shown to be specific for CMV antigens.

This clone was detected a few times. Its cognate antigen is unknown. Primers included in the PCR were 60 Vbeta and 13 Jbeta primers. The assay was immunoSEQ multiplex PCR, and TCRdb's table has in-frame clones only and misses some. The sample includes more than 15,000 clones, 60% to 80% seen only once; the top ten take approximately 3.7%. The receptor was isolated from a man between 18 and 29 years old in good health and CMV-seronegative. Sequencing was performed on PBMCs.

CDR3 in DNA: TGTGCCAGCAGTTATGCGCAGGGTCTTTTCTATGGCTACACCTTC. Translating gives CASSYAQGLFYGYTF. V usage is TRBV6-5 and J usage is TRBJ1-2; perhaps TRBD1 as D (5 bases). Trimming took off 3 bases at V and 4 bases at J, with 15 bases between the two ends. The CDR3 is made up of 15 amino acids. Germline CDR1 reads MNHEY; CDR2 reads SVGAGI.